The clone carrying this T cell receptor (beta chain) was counted many times. Germline lookup yields CDR1 SGHTA and CDR2 FQGNSA. Trimming at V came to 0 bases and at J to 3 bases, leaving 15 bases not matched to a gene. The CDR3 totals 21 residues. These data belong to a study of T cell repertoires in cytomegalovirus infection. TCRdb re-called the reads through MiXCR, storing one row per CDR3 protein. The sample contains about 490,000 distinct CDR3 sequences, around 11% of which appear only once. The receptor's source is a human donor in good health (CMV status not recorded). Some clones in this sample may be carry-over from other donors' samples. Sequenced: PBMCs. This chain joins TRBV7-2 and TRBJ2-6; 9 bases fit TRBD1. The CDR3: CASSLALSVGQGNDGANVLTF. The CDR3 nucleotides read TGTGCCAGCAGCTTAGCGCTCAGTGTGGGACAGGGAAACGATGGGGCCAACGTCCTGACTTTC.